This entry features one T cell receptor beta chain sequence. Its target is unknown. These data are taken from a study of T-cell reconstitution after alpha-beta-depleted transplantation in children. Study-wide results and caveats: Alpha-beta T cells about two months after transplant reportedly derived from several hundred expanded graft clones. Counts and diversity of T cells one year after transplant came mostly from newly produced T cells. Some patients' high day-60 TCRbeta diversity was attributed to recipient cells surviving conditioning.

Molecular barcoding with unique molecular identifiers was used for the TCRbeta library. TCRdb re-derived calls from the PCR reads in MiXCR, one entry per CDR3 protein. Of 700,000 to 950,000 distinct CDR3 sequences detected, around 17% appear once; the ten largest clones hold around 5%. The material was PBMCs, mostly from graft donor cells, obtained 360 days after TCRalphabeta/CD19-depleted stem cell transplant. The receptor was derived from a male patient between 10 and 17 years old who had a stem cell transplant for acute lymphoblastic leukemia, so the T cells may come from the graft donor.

The CDR3 nucleotides are TGTGCCAGCAGTTGGGACAGGGCGAACACCGGGGAGCTGTTTTTT. It yields the protein CASSWDRANTGELFF. The chain has TRBV12-3 or TRBV12-4 and TRBJ2-2; 9 bases agree with TRBD1. The length of the CDR3 is 15 residues. Trimming took 4 bases from V and 0 from J; bases not matched to a gene: 0.